The T cell receptor (beta chain) described here comes from a study of vaccination effects on CD4 cells after COVID-19. Whole-study findings and limits: Long after vaccination, the clones induced by infection and by vaccine shrank markedly in size. Early post-infection timepoints were missing from the study, which also had few convalescent patients.

This clone was seen a single time. The antigen is undetermined. The ends were cut back, 0 bases at V and 2 bases at J, with 11 bases in the middle. Germline V gives CDR1 SGDLS, CDR2 YYNGEE. This CDR3 is built from 15 residues. CD4+ T cells specific for antigen were expanded with viral peptide pools by the ViraFEST assay before sequencing. Culture lasted around eleven days before CD4+ T cell isolation. Absence of prior SARS-CoV-2 infection characterized the vaccine recipients, who showed negative nucleocapsid antibodies. Approximately 2 million PBMC were placed in each well, which was supplemented with 10 IU/ml IL-2 and 10 ug/ml peptides. Cultures had half their medium replaced with IL-2 medium on days 3 and 7. The repertoire was sequenced with immunoSEQ multiplex PCR; TCRdb's copy has only in-frame clones and lacks some. The profile shows 25,000 to 35,000 clones, around 75% of them singletons.

The sequences come from CD4+ T cells from PBMCs cultured with SARS-CoV-2 spike peptides, collected before COVID-19 vaccination. The rearrangement links TRBV9 to TRBJ1-2; D perhaps matches TRBD1 (5 bases). This TCR was recovered from a human donor who received a COVID-19 vaccine. This CDR3 is CASSVGAGQNYGYTF. In nucleotides, the CDR3 is TGTGCCAGCAGCGTAGGAGCGGGGCAGAACTATGGCTACACCTTC. Variable domain in full (rest from reference TRBV9 and TRBJ1-2): DSGVTQTPKHLITATGQRVTLRCSPRSGDLSVYWYQQSLDQGLQFLIQYYNGEERAKGNILERFSAQQFPDLHSELNLSSLELGDSALYFCASSVGAGQNYGYTFGSGTRLTVV.